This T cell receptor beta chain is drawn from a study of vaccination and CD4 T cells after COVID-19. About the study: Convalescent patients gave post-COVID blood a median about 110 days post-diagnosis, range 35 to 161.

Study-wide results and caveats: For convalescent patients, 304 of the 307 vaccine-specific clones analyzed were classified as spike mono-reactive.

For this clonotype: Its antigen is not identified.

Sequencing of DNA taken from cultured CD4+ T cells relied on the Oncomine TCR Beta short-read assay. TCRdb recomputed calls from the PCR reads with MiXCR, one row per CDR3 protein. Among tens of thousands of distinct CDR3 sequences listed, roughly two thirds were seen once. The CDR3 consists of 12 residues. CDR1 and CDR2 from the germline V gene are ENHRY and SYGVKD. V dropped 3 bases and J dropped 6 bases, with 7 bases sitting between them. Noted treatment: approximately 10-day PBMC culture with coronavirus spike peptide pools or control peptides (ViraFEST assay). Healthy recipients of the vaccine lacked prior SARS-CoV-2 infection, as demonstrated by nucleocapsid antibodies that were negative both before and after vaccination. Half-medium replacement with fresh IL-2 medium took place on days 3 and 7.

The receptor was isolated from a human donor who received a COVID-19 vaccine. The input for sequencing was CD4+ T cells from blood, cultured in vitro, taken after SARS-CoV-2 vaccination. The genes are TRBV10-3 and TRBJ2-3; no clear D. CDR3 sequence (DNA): TGTGCCATCAGTGAAAGGGCCGATACGCAGTATTTT. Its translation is CAISERADTQYF.